This TCR beta chain was identified during a study of blood T cells in healthy people across ages. This clonotype occurred a few times. The authors ran a second PCR of about 6 to 11 cycles using a sample-barcoded 5' primer and a J-beta primer mix. TCRdb called the 5' RACE reads again in MiXCR, with one record for every CDR3 protein. The data show under 2 million distinct CDR3 sequences, about 31% seen once. The TCR was taken from a woman in her twenties or thirties in good health. The sample was blood.

The CDR3 DNA reads as TGCGCCAGCAGTCACGGACGGTTCGGATCGAATGAGCAGTTCTTC. Translation: CASSHGRFGSNEQFF. This chain uses TRBV4-1 with TRBJ2-1; D is unclear. There are 15 residues in the CDR3. The V end lost 6 bases, the J end lost 7 bases, and 19 bases lay between the germline ends. Germline lookup yields CDR1 MGHRA and CDR2 YSYEKL.